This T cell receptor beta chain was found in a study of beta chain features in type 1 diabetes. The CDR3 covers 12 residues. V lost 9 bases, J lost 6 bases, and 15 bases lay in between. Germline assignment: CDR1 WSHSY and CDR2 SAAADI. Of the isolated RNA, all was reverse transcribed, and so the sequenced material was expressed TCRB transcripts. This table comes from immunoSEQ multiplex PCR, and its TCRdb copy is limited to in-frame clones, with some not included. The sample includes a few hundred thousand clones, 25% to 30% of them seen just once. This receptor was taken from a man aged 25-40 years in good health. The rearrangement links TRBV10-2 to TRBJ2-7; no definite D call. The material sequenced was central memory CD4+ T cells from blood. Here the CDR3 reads CASGSSISEQYF. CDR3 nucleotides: TGCGCCAGTGGGTCTTCGATCAGCGAGCAGTACTTC.